This TCR beta chain was sequenced during a study of blood T cell repertoires in COVID-19. Study as a whole: From the United States, Italy and Spain came samples of acute and convalescent COVID-19.

On this clone: Different DNA sequences within this sample yield the same CDR3.

Germline CDR1 SGHRS, CDR2 YFSETQ. V was clipped by 4 bases and J by 6 bases; unmatched bases: 5. The CDR3 consists of 14 residues. TCRdb keeps only in-frame clones here, not all; method: immunoSEQ multiplex PCR. This sample has hundreds of thousands of clones, with approximately 90% found just once. Input material: peripheral blood. V gene TRBV5-1 combines with J gene TRBJ2-7; TRBD1 agrees at 12 bases. This receptor was identified in a man aged 40-49 years with acute or convalescent COVID-19. The CDR3 is CASSPGTGGGEQYF. In DNA, the CDR3 is TGCGCCAGCAGCCCTGGGACAGGGGGCGGCGAGCAGTACTTC.